The present TCR beta chain was sequenced within a study of blood T cells in healthy people across ages. Primers used in a second PCR of about 6 to 12 cycles were a sample-barcoded 5' primer and a J-beta primer mix. Each TCR beta cDNA got a 12-nucleotide random molecular identifier. TCRdb reprocessed the 5' RACE reads via MiXCR and lists one record per CDR3 protein. The sample lists roughly 1,500,000 distinct CDR3 sequences; about 35% were seen once. The CDR3 totals 17 residues. The germline gives CDR1 KGHSH, CDR2 LQKENI. Trimming at V came to 6 bases and at J to 7 bases, leaving 16 bases not matched to a gene. This clonotype was seen a handful of times. Donor samples were obtained from healthy Caucasian individuals from Russia, aged 6 to 90.

The sequenced sample consisted of blood. The sequence came from a woman aged 25 to 45 in good health. J is TRBJ2-7 and V is TRBV18; 12 nucleotides line up with TRBD2. CDR3 sequence (DNA): TGTGCCAGCTCCATGGGGTCGACTAGCGGGAGCTTTGGGGAGCAGTACTTC. This sequence encodes CASSMGSTSGSFGEQYF.